This TCR beta chain was documented in a study of blood T cell repertoires in COVID-19. This CDR3 has 14 amino acids. Unmatched junction bases numbered 6, after V lost 3 bases and J lost 7 bases. The V gene's germline CDR1 is KGHSH and CDR2 LQKENI. All enrollees were roughly 18 to 90 years old and from roughly 26 US areas. Sequencing used immunoSEQ multiplex PCR; TCRdb keeps in-frame clones, though not all of them. The sample has a few hundred thousand clones; over 75% are singletons. The chain couples TRBV18 to TRBJ2-7; 10 bases agree with TRBD1. The sequencing input was PBMCs or T cells enriched from blood (not recorded which). The TCR was taken from a woman aged 40 to 50 who had recovered from COVID-19. This chain's CDR3 is CASSPGTGVREQYF. In DNA form, the CDR3 reads TGTGCCAGCTCACCCGGGACAGGGGTACGTGAGCAGTACTTC.